This TCR beta chain was recorded in a study of post-analysis software for immune sequencing data. Study at large: The cohort encompassed relapsing-remitting, secondary progressive and progressive-relapsing multiple sclerosis disease courses.

This CDR3 is built from 15 residues. Germline V gives CDR1 ENHRY, CDR2 SYGVKD. After removal of 3 bases from V and 8 bases from J, the junction contained 4 bases not matched to a gene. As regards this clonotype: Its antigen is unidentified.

Study-wide results and limits: A handful of TRBV segments appeared more often in patients than in controls, and TRBV5-6, TRBV5-1 and TRBV20-1 were among these. Strong co-clustering by F measure was seen for same-batch samples.

Prepared TCR beta cDNA libraries contained unique molecular identifiers. TCRdb analysed the PCR reads with MiXCR anew, one entry per CDR3 protein. The data contain about half a million distinct CDR3 sequences, about a third of them singletons. This receptor was taken from a girl under 18 with multiple sclerosis. Specimen: blood. This rearrangement joins TRBV10-3 to TRBJ2-2; TRBD2 agrees at 12 bases. The CDR3 loop is CAISDSGLAGGELFF. The CDR3 DNA sequence: TGTGCCATCAGTGATTCAGGACTAGCGGGAGGGGAGCTGTTTTTT.